This note documents a single T cell receptor (beta chain) sequence. Antigen: not known. This sample is drawn from a study of post-analysis software for immune sequencing data. Study outcomes and limitations: About 5 TRBV segments (TRBV5-6, TRBV5-1 and TRBV20-1 among them) occurred more frequently in patients than in controls.

The CDR3 sequence is 15 residues long. Germline V gene data show CDR1 as DFQATT and CDR2 as SNEGSKA (reference sequence). V was shortened by 1 base and J by 2 bases, with 14 bases between the two germline ends. Unique molecular identifiers tagged the TCR beta cDNA libraries. Each CDR3 protein gets one entry after TCRdb re-called the PCR reads with MiXCR. The sample includes hundreds of thousands of distinct CDR3 sequences, roughly 27% seen only once; the top ten take roughly 0.57%. This TCR was sampled from a girl aged 5-17 years with multiple sclerosis. Source material: blood. The chain employs TRBV20-1 and TRBJ2-5, with D possibly being TRBD1 (6 bases). The CDR3 loop is CSARGRWTAQETQYF. As DNA, the CDR3 is TGCAGTGCTAGAGGTCGCTGGACAGCACAAGAGACCCAGTACTTC.